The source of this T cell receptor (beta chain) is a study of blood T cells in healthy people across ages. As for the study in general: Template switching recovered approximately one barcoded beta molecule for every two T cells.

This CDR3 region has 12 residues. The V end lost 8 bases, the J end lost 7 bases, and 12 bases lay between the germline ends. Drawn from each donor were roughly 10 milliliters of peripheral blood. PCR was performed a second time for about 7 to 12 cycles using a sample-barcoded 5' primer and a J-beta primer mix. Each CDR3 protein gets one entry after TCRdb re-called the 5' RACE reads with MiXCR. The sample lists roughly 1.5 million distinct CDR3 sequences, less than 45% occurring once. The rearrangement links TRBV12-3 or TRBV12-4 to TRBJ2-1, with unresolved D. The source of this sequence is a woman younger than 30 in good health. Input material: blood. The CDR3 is CASRGEENEQFF. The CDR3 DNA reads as TGTGCCAGCCGAGGAGAGGAGAATGAGCAGTTCTTC.